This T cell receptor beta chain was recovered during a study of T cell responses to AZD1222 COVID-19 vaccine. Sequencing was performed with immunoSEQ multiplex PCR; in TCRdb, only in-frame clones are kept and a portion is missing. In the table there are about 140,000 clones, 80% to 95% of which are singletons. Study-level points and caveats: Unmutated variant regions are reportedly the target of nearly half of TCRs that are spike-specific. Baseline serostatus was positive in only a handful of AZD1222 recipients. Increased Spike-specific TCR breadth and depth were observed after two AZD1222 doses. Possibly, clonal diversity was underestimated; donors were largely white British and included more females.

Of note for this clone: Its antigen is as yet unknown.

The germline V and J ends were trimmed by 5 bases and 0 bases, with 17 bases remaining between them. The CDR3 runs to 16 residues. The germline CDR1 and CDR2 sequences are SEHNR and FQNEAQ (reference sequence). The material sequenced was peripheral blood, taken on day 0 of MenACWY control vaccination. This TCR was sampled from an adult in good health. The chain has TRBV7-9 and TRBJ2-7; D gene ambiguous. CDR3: CASSRTRTASSYEQYF. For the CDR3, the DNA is TGTGCCAGCAGCAGAACTCGGACGGCTAGCTCCTACGAGCAGTACTTC.